This T cell receptor beta chain was sequenced for a study of T cells in Graves' hyperthyroidism and ophthalmopathy. The CDR3 covers 15 residues. The germline V gene encodes CDR1 MNHEY and CDR2 SMNVEV (reference sequence). This clonotype has only a few counts. A read error may account for a junction end that differs from germline. TCR beta CDR3 regions were amplified from RNA. The TCR CDR3 first-round RT-PCR relied on the HTBI primer set. Via MiXCR, TCRdb re-called the multiplex PCR reads, giving one row per CDR3 protein. The sample gives about 26,000 distinct CDR3 sequences, 40% to 55% of which show up once; around a tenth is in the top ten.

The sample consisted of blood. This sequence joins TRBV27 and TRBJ1-5, with no clear D. This TCR came from a woman between 25 and 40 years old with Graves' hyperthyroidism. This CDR3 reads CVSTRTGIGNQPQHF. The CDR3 DNA reads as TGTGTCAGCACCAGGACGGGTATTGGCAATCAGCCCCAGCATTTT.